These 19 T cell receptor beta chains were sequenced from one sample in a study of cytomegalovirus exposure and HLA in healthy donors. PCR employed 60 Vbeta and 13 Jbeta primers. The repertoire was sequenced with immunoSEQ multiplex PCR; TCRdb's copy has only in-frame clones and lacks some. The repertoire holds some 200,000 clones, around four fifths seen once, with 2.5% to 3.5% in the top ten. The source material was PBMCs. These receptors originate from a woman aged 35 to 49 in good health and CMV-seronegative.

This rearrangement joins TRBV14 to TRBJ2-2, with D perhaps TRBD2 (6 bases). The CDR3 runs to 14 residues. The V end lost 4 bases, the J end lost 7 bases, and 13 bases lay between the germline ends. Germline CDR1 is SGHDN and CDR2 is FVKESK. CDR3 region: CASSRRYGGGELFF. The CDR3, as DNA: TGTGCCAGCAGCCGACGGTACGGGGGCGGGGAGCTGTTTTTT.

The V and J genes are TRBV7-9 and TRBJ2-7; a weak D match, TRBD2 (6 bases). Germline CDR1 and CDR2: SEHNR and FQNEAQ (reference sequence). This CDR3 comprises 13 residues. Between the trimmed V and J ends, which lost 9 bases and 3 bases, there was a span of 15 bases. For the CDR3, the DNA is TGTGCCAGTGAGGAGGGATTGGTCTACGAGCAGTACTTC. It is translated as CASEEGLVYEQYF.

V is TRBV2 and J is TRBJ1-3; maybe TRBD1 (5 bases). This CDR3 is 13 amino acids long. Germline CDR1 reads SNHLY; CDR2 reads FYNNEI. Trimming took off 2 bases at V and 16 bases at J, with 18 bases between the two ends. CDR3 in amino acids: CASSERFGGTCYF. The CDR3 DNA is TGTGCCAGCAGTGAAAGATTCGGGGGGACTTGCTATTTT. Filled out from reference TRBV2 and TRBJ1-3, the complete variable domain reads EPEVTQTPSHQVTQMGQEVILRCVPISNHLYFYWYRQILGQKVEFLVSFYNNEISEKSEIFDDQFSVERPDGSNFTLKIRSTKLEDSAMYFCASSERFGGTCYFGEGSWLTVV.

The rearrangement joins TRBV11-2 to TRBJ2-7; 7 bases fit TRBD1. CDR1 SGHAT and CDR2 FQNNGV come from the germline V gene. V lost 5 bases, J lost 2 bases, and 9 bases stayed unmatched. The CDR3 is made up of 15 amino acids. CDR3 protein: CASSIGTEIAYEQYF. CDR3 coding DNA: TGTGCCAGCAGCATTGGGACAGAGATCGCCTACGAGCAGTACTTC.

The V and J genes are TRBV30 and TRBJ1-2; maybe TRBD1 (5 bases). Deletions cut 4 bases from V and 7 bases from J, with 13 bases between. The germline CDR1 and CDR2 sequences are GTSNPN and SVGIG (reference sequence). The CDR3 covers 12 residues. This CDR3 reads CAWKVAQGGYTF. The DNA for the CDR3 is TGTGCCTGGAAGGTCGCGCAGGGTGGCTACACCTTC.

CDR3 DNA sequence: TGTGCCAGCTCACCTCGGACAGAGTCCTACGAGCAGTACTTC. Its protein product is CASSPRTESYEQYF. The gene calls are TRBV18 and TRBJ2-7; TRBD1 is a possible D gene (6 bases). In germline, CDR1 is KGHSH, CDR2 LQKENI. V gave up 3 bases and J gave up 1 base, with 10 bases separating them. This CDR3 has 14 amino acids.

The rearrangement uses TRBV7-8 and TRBJ2-7; 7 bases line up with TRBD1. Germline CDR1 SGHVS, CDR2 FQNEAQ. J gave up 3 bases and V 4 bases, and 15 bases lay outside the gene matches. The CDR3 spans 17 residues. The DNA of the CDR3 is TGTGCCAGCAGCTCACAAGTGACAGGGACGGGTATCTACGAGCAGTACTTC. Translated, it gives CASSSQVTGTGIYEQYF.

The chain links TRBV4-1 to TRBJ2-7; 7 positions match TRBD2. Germline V gene sequence: CDR1 MGHRA, CDR2 YSYEKL. Trimming took 1 base from V and 5 from J; bases not matched to a gene: 14. CDR3 length: 17 residues. CDR3 amino acids: CASSQGLGRAGSNEQYF. In DNA form, the CDR3 reads TGCGCCAGCAGCCAAGGTCTAGGGAGGGCAGGATCCAACGAGCAGTACTTC.

This clone appeared once. J is TRBJ1-5 and V is TRBV19; 9 bases match TRBD1. This CDR3 spans 15 amino acids. V shed 5 bases and J 7 bases; nucleotides not matched to a gene: 9. Germline loops: CDR1 LNHDA, CDR2 SQIVND (reference sequence). CDR3 sequence reads: CASSFVGQGRQPQHF. For the CDR3, the DNA is TGTGCCAGTAGTTTCGTTGGACAGGGGAGGCAGCCCCAGCATTTT.

The chain is built from TRBV6-6 and TRBJ1-3, with TRBD1 matching over 7 bases. The CDR3 is 16 residues long. Trimming removed 1 base from V and 0 bases from J; junction bases left unmatched: 3. Germline loops: CDR1 MNHNY, CDR2 SVGAGI (reference sequence). CDR3 nucleotides: TGTGCCAGCAGTTACTATCGGACAGGCTCTGGAAACACCATATATTTT. Translation gives CASSYYRTGSGNTIYF.

The V call is TRBV28, the J call TRBJ2-1; a weak D match, TRBD1 (6 bases). This CDR3 spans 16 amino acids. CDR1 MDHEN and CDR2 SYDVKM come from the germline V gene. V was shortened by 7 bases and J by 0 bases, with 16 bases between the two germline ends. As DNA, the CDR3 is TGTGCCAGCACAAAAAATGACAGGAGCTCCTACAATGAGCAGTTCTTC. This encodes CASTKNDRSSYNEQFF.

The chain links TRBV9 to TRBJ2-7, with 9 bases matching TRBD2. The CDR3 has 13 amino acids. Unmatched junction bases numbered 8, after V lost 4 bases and J lost 9 bases. The germline gives CDR1 SGDLS, CDR2 YYNGEE. In nucleotides, the CDR3 is TGTGCCAGCAGCCATGCGGGAGGGCCGCCGCAGTACTTC. Encoded protein: CASSHAGGPPQYF.

The chain combines TRBV5-6 with TRBJ2-1, with 8 bases aligning to TRBD1. Germline CDR1 and CDR2: SGHDT and YYEEEE. CDR3 length: 14 residues. Losses at the gene ends were 6 bases for V and 3 bases for J; bases not matched to a gene: 5. Here the CDR3 DNA reads TGTGCCAGCACCATCGGACAGGGCTACAATGAGCAGTTCTTC. Translating gives CASTIGQGYNEQFF.

This chain links TRBV4-2 with TRBJ1-3, with unresolved D. The CDR3 extends over 14 amino acids. Trimming left V 4 bases short and J 0 bases short, with 7 bases between. Germline lookup yields CDR1 LGHNA and CDR2 YNFKEQ. This chain's CDR3 is CASSPGGSGNTIYF. The CDR3 bases are TGTGCCAGCAGCCCAGGTGGCTCTGGAAACACCATATATTTT.

The chain joins TRBV21-1 to TRBJ2-1; the table assigns TRBD1, which was not confirmed against the DNA. TRBV21-1 is tagged as a pseudogene. The CDR3 loop spans 18 amino acids. This chain's CDR3 is CASSKVGRGLVSYNEQFF. The CDR3 DNA is TGTGCCAGCAGCAAAGTCGGAAGGGGGTTGGTGTCCTACAATGAGCAGTTCTTC.

The V gene is TRBV2, the J gene TRBJ2-7; D is undetermined. The CDR3 has 15 residues. CDR1 and CDR2 from the germline V gene are SNHLY and FYNNEI. Trimming pared 3 bases from V and 1 base from J, leaving 13 bases between. CDR3 DNA sequence: TGTGCCAGCAGTGATGCGATCTTTCAATCCTACGAGCAGTACTTC. It encodes CASSDAIFQSYEQYF.

The rearrangement links TRBV18 to TRBJ2-7; 10 bases align to TRBD2. J lost 7 bases, V lost 2 bases, and 11 bases had no gene match. The germline V gene has CDR1 KGHSH and CDR2 LQKENI. CDR3 length: 16 residues. The CDR3 nucleotides read TGTGCCAGCTCACCAAGCAACATAGCGGGAGGCGGGGAGCAGTACTTC. It codes for CASSPSNIAGGGEQYF.

The CDR3 loop reads CASSMGTGVPYEQYF. The CDR3 DNA is TGTGCCAGTAGTATGGGGACAGGGGTGCCCTACGAGCAGTACTTC. The chain combines TRBV19 with TRBJ2-7; TRBD1 matches at 10 bases. J was trimmed by 2 bases and V by 3 bases; bases with no gene match: 4. Per germline, CDR1 LNHDA and CDR2 SQIVND (reference sequence). The CDR3 totals 15 residues.

The chain combines TRBV19 with TRBJ2-7, with D perhaps TRBD2 (6 bases). The CDR3 contains 16 residues. The V end was cut by 4 bases, the J end by 6 bases, with 22 bases between. Per the germline V gene, CDR1 is LNHDA and CDR2 is SQIVND (reference sequence). The CDR3 loop is CASSRWGETRRGEQYF. The CDR3 DNA follows: TGTGCCAGTAGTAGATGGGGAGAGACCAGGCGGGGCGAGCAGTACTTC.